This T cell receptor (beta chain) appears in the sequencing data of a study of cytomegalovirus exposure and HLA in healthy donors (dated by TCRdb to about 2017). Study-wide context: The 500 to 800 repertoires of the first cohort and the 120 validation repertoires were produced on the same platform, according to a later analysis. The study was designed to test whether signatures of past pathogen exposure could be identified by cataloging public T cell receptors. Along with the roughly 670-subject first cohort, a separate validation cohort of over a hundred different subjects was used. To predict cytomegalovirus infection status, the study combined high-throughput TCR immunosequencing, statistical association of individual TCRs with disease status, and machine learning. What the work shows at the level of the full study, not this receptor alone: Of the cluster scores, 90% to 95% were above 0 in a later analysis, which found that TCRs clustered in the first cohort also tended to co-occur in the 120 validation repertoires. Three of the identified cytomegalovirus-associated TCR beta chains were confirmed in vitro to be specific for cytomegalovirus antigens. The authors suggested that the approach could potentially be extended to other disease states and immunological phenotypes. The study gave a list of around 170 TCR beta chains associated with cytomegalovirus. The classifier was reported to diagnose cytomegalovirus status with high specificity and sensitivity in both the original and validation cohorts. A later analysis had no HLA typing for the validation cohort, so co-occurrence there was scored across all 130 or so repertoires. While some public TCRs were present in many individuals, most TCR sequences turned up only very rarely across donors.

Separate from the roughly 650-subject first cohort, the validation cohort of about 120 subjects was the group to which the donors belonged. This clone has only a few counts. Its antigen has not been determined. Per-base quality was not reported, and no clone a single base away is much larger than it. V is pruned by 5 bases and J by 7 bases, leaving 9 bases of the junction without a gene match. The CDR1 and CDR2 encoded by the germline V gene are MNHEY and SVGAGI. There are 14 amino acids in the CDR3, from cysteine to phenylalanine inclusive. Here the CDR3 DNA is all that survives: 42 bases in frame from base 1. Libraries were built with the immunoSEQ multiplex PCR assay. The authors' pipeline ran thus. A statistical classification framework was built to diagnose cytomegalovirus status from the catalog of TCR beta chain sequences. This is the immuneACCESS table as TCRdb keeps it, with only in-frame sequences that have V and J called. A part of the clones is gone; compared with another copy, unresolved V genes explain less than half, and the rest is unexplained. V and J calls and clone size are as listed in that table; D and trimming were resolved from the DNA. The sample yields more than 200,000 clones; roughly 88% were counted once. Clones ranked in the top ten supply approximately 3% of the sample.

Sample: PBMCs. The chain couples TRBV6-5 to TRBJ2-7; 9 of the junction bases match TRBD2. The sequence was collected from a woman younger than 45 in good health and CMV-seronegative. The nucleotide sequence reads as follows: TGTGCCAGCAGTCCCATAGCGGGAGCCTGGGAGCAGTACTTC. The resulting protein is CASSPIAGAWEQYF.